The clone carrying this T cell receptor (beta chain) was recorded many times. Active moderate-to-severe ophthalmopathy, Clinical Activity Score at least 3, NOSPECS at least 4, under 3 months' duration. The source of the PBMCs was over 8.5 ml of fresh peripheral blood. These data are taken from a study of T cells in Graves' hyperthyroidism and ophthalmopathy. Amplification targeted TCR beta CDR3 regions from RNA transcripts. The HTBI primer set drove a first-round RT-PCR of the TCR CDR3. TCRdb reprocessed the multiplex PCR reads with MiXCR, giving one entry per CDR3 protein. Among approximately 610,000 distinct CDR3 sequences, roughly 15% were seen once, and the ten largest hold roughly 4.3%. Sequencing was performed on blood. The TCR was taken from a woman aged 40 to 50 with Graves' ophthalmopathy.

The CDR3 nucleotides read TGTGCCAGCGGAAGACAGGGGACACAAGAGACCCAGTACTTC. Encoded protein: CASGRQGTQETQYF. This chain uses TRBV12-3 or TRBV12-4 with TRBJ2-5; 8 nucleotides match TRBD1. The junction had 7 bases not matched to a gene; V was cut back by 8 bases and J by 2 bases. This CDR3 has 14 amino acids.